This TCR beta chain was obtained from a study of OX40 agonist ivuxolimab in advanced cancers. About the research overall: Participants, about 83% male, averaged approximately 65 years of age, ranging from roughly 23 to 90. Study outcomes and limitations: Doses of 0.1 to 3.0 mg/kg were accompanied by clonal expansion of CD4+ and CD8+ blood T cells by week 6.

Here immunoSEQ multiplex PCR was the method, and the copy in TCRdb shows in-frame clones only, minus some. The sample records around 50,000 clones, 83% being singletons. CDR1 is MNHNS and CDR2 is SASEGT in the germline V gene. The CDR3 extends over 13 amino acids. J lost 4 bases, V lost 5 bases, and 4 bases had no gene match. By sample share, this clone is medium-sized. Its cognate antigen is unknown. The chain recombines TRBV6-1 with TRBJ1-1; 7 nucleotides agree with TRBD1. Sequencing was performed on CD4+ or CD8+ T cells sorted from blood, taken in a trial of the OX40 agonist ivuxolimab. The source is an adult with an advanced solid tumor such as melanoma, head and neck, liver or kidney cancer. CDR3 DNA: TGTGCCAGCAGTAAACAGGGGACCACTGAAGCTTTCTTT. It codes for CASSKQGTTEAFF.